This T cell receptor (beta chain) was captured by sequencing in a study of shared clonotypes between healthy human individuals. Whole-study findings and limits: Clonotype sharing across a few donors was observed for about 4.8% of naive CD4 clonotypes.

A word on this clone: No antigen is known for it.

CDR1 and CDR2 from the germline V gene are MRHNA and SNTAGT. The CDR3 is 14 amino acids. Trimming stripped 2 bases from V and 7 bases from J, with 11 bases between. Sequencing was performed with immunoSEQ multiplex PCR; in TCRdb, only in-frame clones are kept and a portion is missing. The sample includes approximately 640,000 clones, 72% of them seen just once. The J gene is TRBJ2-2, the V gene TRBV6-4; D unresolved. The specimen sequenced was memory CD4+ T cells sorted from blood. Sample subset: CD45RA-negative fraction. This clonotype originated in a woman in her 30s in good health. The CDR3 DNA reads TGTGCCAGCAGTGACGTGGGATTCGGCGGGGAGCTGTTTTTT. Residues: CASSDVGFGGELFF.